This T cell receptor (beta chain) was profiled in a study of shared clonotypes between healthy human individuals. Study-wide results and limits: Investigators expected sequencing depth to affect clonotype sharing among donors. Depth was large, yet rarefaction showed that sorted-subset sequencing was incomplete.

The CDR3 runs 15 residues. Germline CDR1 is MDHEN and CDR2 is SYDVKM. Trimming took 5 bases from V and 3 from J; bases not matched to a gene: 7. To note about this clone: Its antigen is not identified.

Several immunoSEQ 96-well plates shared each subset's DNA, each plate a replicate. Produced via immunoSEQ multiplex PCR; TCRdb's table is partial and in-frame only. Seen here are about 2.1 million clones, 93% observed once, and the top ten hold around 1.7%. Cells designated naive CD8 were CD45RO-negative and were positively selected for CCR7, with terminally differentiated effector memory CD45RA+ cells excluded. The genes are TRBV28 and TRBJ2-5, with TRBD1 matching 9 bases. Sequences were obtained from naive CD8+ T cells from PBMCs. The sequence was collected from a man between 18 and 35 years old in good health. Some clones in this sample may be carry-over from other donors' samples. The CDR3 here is CASSLRTGAEETQYF. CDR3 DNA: TGTGCCAGCAGTCTGAGGACAGGGGCTGAAGAGACCCAGTACTTC. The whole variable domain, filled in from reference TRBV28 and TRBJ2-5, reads DVKVTQSSRYLVKRTGEKVFLECVQDMDHENMFWYRQDPGLGLRLIYFSYDVKMKEKGDIPEGYSVSREKKERFSLILESASTNQTSMYLCASSLRTGAEETQYFGPGTRLLVL.